This TCR beta chain was found in a study of CD8 T cells in ankylosing spondylitis. Whole-study results and caveats: A motif in TCR beta, a set of 8 or 9 highly homologous variants, appeared characteristic of ankylosing spondylitis blood. Before this, some motif variants had been reported in reactive arthritis synovial fluid and blood.

Preparation of TCR beta libraries was done by quantitative 5'-RACE with molecular barcodes. TCRdb reprocessed the 5' RACE reads via MiXCR and lists one record per CDR3 protein. The sample yields roughly 240,000 distinct CDR3 sequences, approximately 7.6% seen once. CDR1 is MDHEN and CDR2 is SYDVKM in the germline V gene. The CDR3 contains 14 residues. Trimming shortened V by 5 bases and J by 8 bases, and 18 bases separated the two germline ends. At least ten counts were recorded for this clonotype. Its specificity is not known. Sequenced material: blood, either unsorted or a sorted T cell fraction (not recorded which). This receptor was obtained from a female donor with ankylosing spondylitis or in good health (not recorded which). J is TRBJ1-2 and V is TRBV28; tentatively, D is TRBD1 (5 bases). The CDR3 DNA reads TGTGCCAGCAGTATCAAGGTTCAGGGCCGGGGCTACACCTTC. This encodes CASSIKVQGRGYTF.